This is a list of T cell receptor beta chains from one sample in a study of CD8 T cells in ankylosing spondylitis. TCRdb itself ran the 5' RACE reads through MiXCR, one entry per CDR3 protein. Of roughly 180,000 distinct CDR3 sequences in the sample, 13% were seen once. Sequencing input: blood, either unsorted or a sorted T cell fraction (not recorded which). The receptors derive from a female donor with ankylosing spondylitis or in good health (not recorded which). Each CDR3 is given without its conserved first and last residue. D genes are given only for firm matches.

TRBJ1-1,TRBV7-9,NA,ASSFFEGWGTEAF
TRBJ1-1,TRBV12-3/TRBV12-4,TRBD1,ASSSRTGGGEAF
TRBJ1-6,TRBV14,NA,ASSLRSSYNSPLH
TRBJ2-3,TRBV29-1,TRBD1,SGRTGTNTQY
TRBJ1-2,TRBV3-1,TRBD1,ASSQGQGLGYT
TRBJ2-1,TRBV20-1,NA,SARSPPENEQF
TRBJ2-1,TRBV10-3,TRBD2,AISTTAGGPYNEQF
TRBJ2-3,TRBV7-2,NA,ASSLGRGSGTQY
TRBJ2-2,TRBV7-9,TRBD2,ASSLVSGARAGELF
TRBJ2-1,TRBV7-3,NA,ASSSQGFTNNEQF
TRBJ2-1,TRBV9,TRBD2,ASSVAPSGRAEQF
TRBJ2-7,TRBV27,TRBD1,ASSLSAGQGNEQY
TRBJ1-4,TRBV15,TRBD1,ATSSRQGALATNEKLF
TRBJ2-1,TRBV5-1,TRBD2,ASSLVTSGYNEQF
TRBJ1-5,TRBV27,NA,ASSLKAGVNQPQH
TRBJ1-2,TRBV15,NA,ATGGNYGYT
TRBJ2-2,TRBV25-1,NA,ASTFAGELF
TRBJ2-5,TRBV2,TRBD1,ASSGLTGVEETQY
TRBJ2-7,TRBV20-1,TRBD2,SARSIAGGYEQY
TRBJ1-5,TRBV6-1,NA,ASSELSQH
TRBJ2-1,TRBV11-2,NA,ASTLGLDEQF
TRBJ2-1,TRBV18,NA,ASSPHWRPYNEQF
TRBJ2-6,TRBV5-4,NA,ASSLGRSGANVLT
TRBJ2-5,TRBV10-3,TRBD2,AISFSGQETQY
TRBJ1-2,TRBV25-1,NA,ASGTGIYGYT
TRBJ2-7,TRBV12-3/TRBV12-4,NA,ASSFFSYEQY
TRBJ2-1,TRBV20-1,NA,SARDYRWSSYNEQF
TRBJ2-3,TRBV12-3/TRBV12-4,TRBD2,ASSRREGQDTQY
TRBJ2-7,TRBV5-1,TRBD2,ASSPGLAGGPKNEQY
TRBJ1-1,TRBV5-1,NA,ASSLEIGAGGTAF
TRBJ2-5,TRBV11-3,TRBD2,ASSSGTSRETQY
TRBJ2-5,TRBV4-3,NA,ASSEVREETQY
TRBJ2-3,TRBV12-3/TRBV12-4,TRBD2,ASSPGTSGSDTQY
TRBJ2-1,TRBV5-5,NA,ASKLLGLVSEQF
TRBJ1-3,TRBV2,NA,ASSSLPSSGNTIY
TRBJ2-5,TRBV12-3/TRBV12-4,NA,ASSVGRRETQY
TRBJ1-1,TRBV12-3/TRBV12-4,NA,ASSSQQTNTEAF